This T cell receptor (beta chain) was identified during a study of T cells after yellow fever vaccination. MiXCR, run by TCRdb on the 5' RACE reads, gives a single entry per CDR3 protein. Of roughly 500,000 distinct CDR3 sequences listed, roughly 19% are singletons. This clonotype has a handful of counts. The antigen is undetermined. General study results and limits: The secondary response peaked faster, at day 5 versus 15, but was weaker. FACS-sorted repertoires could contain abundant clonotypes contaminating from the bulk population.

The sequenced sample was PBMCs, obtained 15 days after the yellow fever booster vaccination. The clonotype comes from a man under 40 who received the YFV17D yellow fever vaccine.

DNA for the CDR3: TGCAGCGTTGTCCCTGGACAGCCGGCAGGGAATGAGCAGTTCTTC. It translates to CSVVPGQPAGNEQFF. The chain carries TRBV29-1 and TRBJ2-1; D possibly corresponds to TRBD1 (6 bases). The CDR3 extends over 15 amino acids. V was trimmed by 4 bases and J by 7 bases, leaving 20 bases between them. Looked up from germline, CDR1 is SQVTM and CDR2 is ANQGSEA.